Listed below are T cell receptor beta chains from one sample, sequenced in a study of blood T cell repertoires in COVID-19. Generated by immunoSEQ multiplex PCR, the TCRdb table keeps only in-frame clones and is missing some. The sample consists of 470,000 or so clones, around nine tenths of them appearing once. The sequenced material came from peripheral blood. The receptors originated from a young woman with acute or convalescent COVID-19. Both conserved end residues are part of each CDR3. D genes are given only for firm matches. Only some rows state a clone size, as once, few, many or a class for expanded clones.

CASSVRTAGYTF TGTGCCAGCAGTGTCCGGACAGCCGGCTACACCTTC TRBV2 - - TRBJ1-2
CASSLSPAGGYQAFF TGTGCCAGCAGTTTATCCCCTGCAGGGGGGTACCAAGCTTTCTTT TRBV27 TRBD1 few TRBJ1-1
CASSKGVQGFGNEQFF TGTGCCAGCAGCAAAGGAGTACAGGGATTTGGGAATGAGCAGTTCTTC TRBV21-1 - - TRBJ2-1
CASRQSVSYEQYF TGTGCCAGCAGACAGTCAGTCTCCTACGAGCAGTACTTC TRBV2 - - TRBJ2-7
CASGVQGPYEQYF TGTGCCAGCGGAGTTCAGGGCCCCTACGAGCAGTACTTC TRBV27 - once TRBJ2-7
CASSQDREGDTQYF TGTGCCAGCAGCCAGGACAGGGAGGGAGATACGCAGTATTTT TRBV7-2 - - TRBJ2-3
CASSEDRGDETQYF TGTGCCAGCAGTGAGGACAGGGGTGACGAGACCCAGTACTTC TRBV25-1 TRBD1 once TRBJ2-5
CASRDRGHVSEAFF TGTGCCAGCAGAGACAGGGGGCATGTCTCTGAAGCTTTCTTT TRBV27 TRBD1 - TRBJ1-1
CASSEGTLAQGTQYF TGTGCCAGCAGCGAGGGGACTCTCGCCCAGGGGACCCAGTACTTC TRBV9 - - TRBJ2-5
CASRRDKGREKLFF TGCGCCAGCAGACGGGACAAGGGTAGAGAAAAACTGTTTTTT TRBV4-1 - few TRBJ1-4
CASSLAGGPTDTQYF TGTGCCAGCAGTTTGGCGGGGGGCCCCACAGATACGCAGTATTTT TRBV28 TRBD2 once TRBJ2-3
CSVLTTYNEKLFF TGCAGCGTACTGACAACTTATAATGAAAAACTGTTTTTT TRBV29-1 - - TRBJ1-4
CASSPMGASYGYTF TGCGCCAGCAGCCCTATGGGGGCGAGCTATGGCTACACCTTC TRBV4-1 - - TRBJ1-2
CASSPTPGTEAFF TGTGCCAGCAGCCCGACCCCGGGCACTGAAGCTTTCTTT TRBV7-3 - - TRBJ1-1
CASSSAATGGPLAAFF TGTGCCAGCAGTTCCGCAGCGACAGGTGGACCCTTGGCTGCTTTCTTT TRBV28 - - TRBJ1-1
CASSEGRGGGVGETQYF TGTGCCAGCAGTGAAGGGCGGGGAGGCGGGGTCGGAGAGACCCAGTACTTC TRBV6-1 - - TRBJ2-5
CASSQGLSEQFF TGTGCCAGCAGCCAGGGCTTAAGTGAGCAGTTCTTC TRBV3-1/TRBV3-2 - - TRBJ2-1
CASSAGLAVYEQYF TGTGCCAGCAGCGCGGGACTAGCGGTCTACGAGCAGTACTTC TRBV4-2 TRBD2 - TRBJ2-7
CASSQAGGLAGVEQYF TGTGCCAGCAGCCAAGCGGGGGGACTAGCGGGGGTTGAGCAGTACTTC TRBV4-2 TRBD2 - TRBJ2-7
CASSEGSGNTIYF TGTGCCAGCAGTGAAGGTAGCGGAAACACCATATATTTT TRBV2 - - TRBJ1-3
CASSSRTGADYGYTF TGCGCCAGCAGCTCTCGGACAGGGGCGGACTATGGCTACACCTTC TRBV5-1 TRBD1 - TRBJ1-2
CASSESSPLHF TGTGCCAGCAGCGAGAGTTCACCCCTCCACTTT TRBV12-3/TRBV12-4 - few TRBJ1-6
CASSRTRVSGNTIYF TGTGCCAGCAGCCGCACCAGGGTCTCTGGAAACACCATATATTTT TRBV11-2 - - TRBJ1-3
CASSLGQSTYEQYF TGCGCCAGCAGCCTTGGACAGAGTACCTACGAGCAGTACTTC TRBV5-1 - - TRBJ2-7
CASSRTSGGLDTQYF TGCGCCAGCAGCCGAACTAGCGGGGGGTTAGATACGCAGTATTTT TRBV4-1 TRBD2 - TRBJ2-3
CAWSPGAVAFF TGTGCCTGGAGTCCAGGGGCCGTAGCTTTCTTT TRBV30 - - TRBJ1-1